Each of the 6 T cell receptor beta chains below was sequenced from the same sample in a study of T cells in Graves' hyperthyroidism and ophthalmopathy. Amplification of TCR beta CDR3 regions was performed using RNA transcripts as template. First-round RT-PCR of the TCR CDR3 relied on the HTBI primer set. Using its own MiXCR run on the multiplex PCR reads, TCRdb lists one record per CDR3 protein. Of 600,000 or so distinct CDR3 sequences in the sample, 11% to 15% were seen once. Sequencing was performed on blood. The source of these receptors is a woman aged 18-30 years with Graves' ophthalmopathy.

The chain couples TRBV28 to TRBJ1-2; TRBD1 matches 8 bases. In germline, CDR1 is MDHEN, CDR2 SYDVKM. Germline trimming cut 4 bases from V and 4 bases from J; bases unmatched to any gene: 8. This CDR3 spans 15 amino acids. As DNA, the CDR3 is TGTGCCAGCAGTTCATACAGGGGGTCTGGCTATGGCTACACCTTC. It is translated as CASSSYRGSGYGYTF.

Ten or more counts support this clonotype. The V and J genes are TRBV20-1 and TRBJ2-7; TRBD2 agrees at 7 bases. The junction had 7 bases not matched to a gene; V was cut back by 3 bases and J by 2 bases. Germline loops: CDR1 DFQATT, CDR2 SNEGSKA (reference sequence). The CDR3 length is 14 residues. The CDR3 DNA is TGCAGTGCTAGCTCGAGCGGGGCGGCCTACGAGCAGTACTTC. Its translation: CSASSSGAAYEQYF.

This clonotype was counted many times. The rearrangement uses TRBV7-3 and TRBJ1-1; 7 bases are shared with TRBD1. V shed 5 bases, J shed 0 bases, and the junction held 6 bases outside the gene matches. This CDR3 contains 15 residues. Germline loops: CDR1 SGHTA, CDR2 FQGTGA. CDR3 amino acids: CASSPSGQMNTEAFF. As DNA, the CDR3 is TGTGCCAGCAGCCCGTCGGGACAGATGAACACTGAAGCTTTCTTT.

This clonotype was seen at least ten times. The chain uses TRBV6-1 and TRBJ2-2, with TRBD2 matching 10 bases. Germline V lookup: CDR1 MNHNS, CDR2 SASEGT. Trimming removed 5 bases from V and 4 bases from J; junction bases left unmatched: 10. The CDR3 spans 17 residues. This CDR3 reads CASSYAVVAGGTGELFF. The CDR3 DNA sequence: TGTGCCAGCAGTTACGCGGTTGTAGCGGGGGGCACCGGGGAGCTGTTTTTT.

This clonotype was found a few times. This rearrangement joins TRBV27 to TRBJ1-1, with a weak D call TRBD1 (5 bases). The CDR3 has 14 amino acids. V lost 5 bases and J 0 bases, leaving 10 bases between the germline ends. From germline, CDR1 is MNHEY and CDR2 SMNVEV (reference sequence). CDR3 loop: CASSPGYMNTEAFF. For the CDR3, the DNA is TGTGCCAGCAGTCCAGGGTACATGAACACTGAAGCTTTCTTT.

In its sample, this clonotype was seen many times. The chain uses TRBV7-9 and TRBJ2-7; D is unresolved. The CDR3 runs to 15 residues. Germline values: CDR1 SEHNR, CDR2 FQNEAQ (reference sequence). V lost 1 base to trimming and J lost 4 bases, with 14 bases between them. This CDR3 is CASSLGTVPSYEQYF. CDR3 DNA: TGTGCCAGCAGCTTAGGAACGGTGCCCTCTTACGAGCAGTACTTC.